This record concerns one TCR beta chain sequence. These data are taken from a study of somatic mutations in cytotoxic T cells in rheumatoid arthritis. Positively selected by magnetic beads, CD4+ and CD8+ cells were purity-checked by flow cytometry. Repertoires were generated with immunoSEQ multiplex PCR, while TCRdb's copy carries only in-frame clones and drops some. The data hold under 4,000 clones, with about 86% observed a single time. J was trimmed by 1 base and V by 4 bases; bases with no gene match: 8. This CDR3 spans 16 amino acids. Germline CDR1 and CDR2: SEHNR and FQNEAQ (reference sequence).

J is TRBJ2-3 and V is TRBV7-9; 7 positions match TRBD2. Sequences were obtained from CD8+ T cells sorted from blood. This receptor was obtained from a woman in her 50s with rheumatoid arthritis. The DNA for the CDR3 is TGTGCCAGCAGCTCCTTGGCGGGAGTGGGCACAGATACGCAGTATTTT. Its protein is CASSSLAGVGTDTQYF.